This passage covers 6 T cell receptor beta chains from one sample sequenced in a study of identical twins. TCRdb used MiXCR to reprocess the 5' RACE reads, holding one entry per CDR3 protein. This table has a few hundred thousand distinct CDR3 sequences, over 11% appearing once. The sample was also linked to a second study, of yellow fever vaccine responses in identical twins.

Sample: CD4+ T cells sorted from blood. These receptors all stem from a woman younger than 30 in good health.

This clonotype occurred a few times. V is TRBV21-1 and J is TRBJ2-2; the table's D call TRBD1 went unverified against the DNA. TRBV21-1 is recorded as a pseudogene. There are 16 residues in the CDR3. The CDR3 DNA sequence: TGTGCCAGCAGCAAATGGGATGGCGGGGGCTCCGGGGAGCTGTTTTTT. Protein: CASSKWDGGGSGELFF.

The chain uses TRBV18 and TRBJ2-1; 8 positions match TRBD2. V was clipped by 0 bases and J by 8 bases; unmatched bases: 9. This CDR3 comprises 16 residues. Germline V gene sequence: CDR1 KGHSH, CDR2 LQKENI. This CDR3 is CASSPPVGRAIDEQFF. CDR3 sequence (DNA): TGTGCCAGCTCACCACCTGTCGGGAGGGCCATAGATGAGCAGTTCTTC.

A few counts support this clonotype. The chain combines TRBV4-2 with TRBJ2-3, with D perhaps TRBD1 (5 bases). CDR3 length: 17 residues. Germline lookup yields CDR1 LGHNA and CDR2 YNFKEQ. Trimming stripped 5 bases from V and 0 bases from J, with 18 bases between. The CDR3 region has the DNA TGTGCCAGCAGCGAAGCATTTGGGGCTGATAGCACAGATACGCAGTATTTT. Translation gives CASSEAFGADSTDTQYF.

The chain carries TRBV6-2 or TRBV6-3 and TRBJ2-6, with D maybe TRBD2 (5 bases). Germline V gene sequence: CDR1 MNHEY, CDR2 SVGEGT. V was trimmed by 4 bases and J by 0 bases, leaving 19 bases between them. The CDR3 consists of 19 residues. CDR3 sequence (DNA): TGTGCCAGCAGTTGGATTAGCAGGAGGAGACACTCTGGGGCCAACGTCCTGACTTTC. Protein product: CASSWISRRRHSGANVLTF.

V is TRBV4-2 and J is TRBJ1-2, with 9 bases identical to TRBD1. CDR1 is LGHNA, CDR2 YNFKEQ, per germline. The CDR3 length is 16 residues. The junction had 6 bases not matched to a gene; V was cut back by 1 base and J by 3 bases. The CDR3 nucleotides are TGTGCCAGCAGCCAAGGGGACAGGGAAGTTTACTATGGCTACACCTTC. It translates to CASSQGDREVYYGYTF.

This clonotype was seen a handful of times. The rearrangement joins TRBV25-1 to TRBJ2-4, with D tentatively TRBD1 or TRBD2 (5 bases each). Germline V CDR1 and CDR2: MGHDK, SYGVNS. CDR3 length: 17 residues. V was pared by 4 bases and J by 2 bases, with 18 bases between. The DNA for the CDR3 is TGTGCCAGCAGTGGCGCGAGGGGCGCTGAAACCAAAAACATTCAGTACTTC. Encoded protein: CASSGARGAETKNIQYF. The variable domain in full, completed from reference TRBV25-1 and TRBJ2-4, reads EADIYQTPRYLVIGTGKKITLECSQTMGHDKMYWYQQDPGMELHLIHYSYGVNSTEKGDLSSESTVSRIRTEHFPLTLESARPSHTSQYLCASSGARGAETKNIQYFGAGTRLSVL.